These 17 T cell receptor beta chains originate from one sample sequenced in a study of molecular identifiers for immune sequencing clone quantification. One entry per CDR3 protein results from TCRdb running MiXCR on the PCR reads. This table holds about 510,000 distinct CDR3 sequences, roughly 23% found once. Sequenced material: naive CD8+ T cells from blood, with Jurkat cell RNA spiked in. Subset in this sample: FACS-sorted CD8+CD4-CCR7+CD45RA+ naive T cells. The receptors here all came from a human donor in good health. Some libraries in this study had Jurkat cell RNA spiked in.

In regard to this clonotype: A read error may be the cause here, since a much bigger clone is one base away. The gene calls are TRBV12-3 or TRBV12-4 and TRBJ1-5, with 7 bases identical to TRBD1. The CDR3 is 15 amino acids. V trimming: 3 bases; J trimming: 6 bases; junction bases outside the gene matches: 8. CDR3 protein: CASSLEGARSQPQHF. The CDR3, as DNA: TGTGCCAGCAGTTTGGAGGGGGCGCGCAGTCAGCCCCAGCATTTT.

This clonotype appeared a few times. This rearrangement joins TRBV7-2 to TRBJ1-2; possible D gene TRBD1, 6 bases. The V gene's germline CDR1 is SGHTA and CDR2 FQGNSA. V lost 1 base, J lost 8 bases, and 14 bases lay in between. CDR3 size: 14 residues. The CDR3 region is CASSLEGGLGGYTF. CDR3 bases: TGTGCCAGCAGCTTAGAGGGGGGGCTGGGGGGCTACACCTTC.

This clonotype has only a few counts. The CDR3, as DNA: TGTGCCAGCAGCCAATCTGATGGGGGTATGAATTCACCCCTCCACTTT. Encoded protein: CASSQSDGGMNSPLHF. The V gene is TRBV16, the J gene TRBJ1-6; D is possibly TRBD1 (5 bases). The V gene lost 0 bases and the J gene lost 7 bases, with 13 bases spanning the gap. CDR1 and CDR2 (germline): KGHSY, FQNENV. CDR3 length equals 16 residues.

The table lists this clonotype with many counts. The chain joins TRBV4-1 to TRBJ1-2, with TRBD1 matching over 9 bases. CDR1 and CDR2 from the germline V gene are MGHRA and YSYEKL. V lost 1 base and J lost 8; bases outside the gene matches: 8. CDR3 length: 15 amino acids. In DNA, the CDR3 is TGCGCCAGCAGCCAAGGGACAGGGGATTTGCGGGGCTACACCTTC. Its protein product is CASSQGTGDLRGYTF.

The chain is built from TRBV4-1 and TRBJ1-2; no clear D gene. Germline CDR1 MGHRA, CDR2 YSYEKL. This CDR3 contains 16 residues. Trimming took 1 base from V and 3 from J, leaving 15 bases between them. CDR3 DNA: TGCGCCAGCAGCCAAGTCATGCGGGTTGAATACTATGGCTACACCTTC. This sequence encodes CASSQVMRVEYYGYTF.

The chain joins TRBV28 to TRBJ1-1; D is uncertain. Germline V gene lookup returns CDR1 MDHEN and CDR2 SYDVKM. V lost 2 bases and J lost 5, with 12 bases in between. The CDR3 length is 14 residues. The CDR3 coding sequence is TGTGCCAGCAGTTTAACACAGCGTACGACTGAAGCTTTCTTT. It encodes CASSLTQRTTEAFF.

This clonotype was counted only a few times. The V call is TRBV20-1, the J call TRBJ2-7; 10 bases are shared with TRBD2. This CDR3 region has 13 residues. The V gene's germline CDR1 is DFQATT and CDR2 SNEGSKA (reference sequence). Losses at the gene ends were 2 bases for V and 5 bases for J; bases not matched to a gene: 3. In DNA, the CDR3 is TGCAGTGCTAGACTAGCGGGGGAACACGAGCAGTACTTC. Amino acids: CSARLAGEHEQYF.

The genes are TRBV6-1 and TRBJ2-7; D unresolved. V dropped 3 bases and J dropped 5 bases, with 11 bases sitting between them. The length of the CDR3 is 13 residues. Germline V gives CDR1 MNHNS, CDR2 SASEGT. The CDR3 protein is CASSDHSWNEQYF. Here the CDR3 DNA reads TGTGCCAGCAGTGACCACTCGTGGAACGAGCAGTACTTC.

The V and J genes are TRBV9 and TRBJ2-2, with D possibly matching TRBD2 (6 bases). CDR3 length equals 16 residues. CDR1 is SGDLS and CDR2 is YYNGEE in the germline V gene. V dropped 3 bases and J dropped 0 bases, with 12 bases sitting between them. CDR3 sequence reads: CASSGEAGSNTGELFF. CDR3 DNA: TGTGCCAGCAGCGGTGAAGCGGGTTCGAACACCGGGGAGCTGTTTTTT.

This clonotype was observed at least ten times. The chain couples TRBV12-5 to TRBJ1-6; perhaps TRBD1 as D (6 bases). Germline values: CDR1 LGHNT, CDR2 FRNRAP. V was clipped by 5 bases and J by 5 bases, with 10 bases between them. There are 14 residues in the CDR3. The CDR3: CASGRDTNNSPLHF. The CDR3 nucleotides are TGTGCTAGTGGTCGGGACACAAATAATTCACCCCTCCACTTT.

The chain couples TRBV14 to TRBJ1-1, with D unclear. Germline assignment: CDR1 SGHDN and CDR2 FVKESK. This CDR3 is built from 15 residues. V was clipped by 3 bases and J by 3 bases, with 14 bases between them. The CDR3 region is CASSQNPASDTEAFF. The CDR3 DNA sequence: TGTGCCAGCAGCCAGAACCCCGCGTCGGACACTGAAGCTTTCTTT.

In the case of this clonotype: This may stem from a read error, because a much larger clone lies one nucleotide away. The rearrangement joins TRBV6-1 to TRBJ1-1; 8 nucleotides align to TRBD1. The CDR3 has 14 amino acids. Germline V gene sequence: CDR1 MNHNS, CDR2 SASEGT. The CDR3 bases are TGTGCCTGCAGTGAAGTCCACAGGGGGACTGAAGCTTTCTTT. As protein: CACSEVHRGTEAFF.

At least ten counts were recorded for this clonotype. This chain uses TRBV6-6 with TRBJ2-7, with D perhaps matching TRBD1 (6 bases). The germline V gene encodes CDR1 MNHNY and CDR2 SVGAGI (reference sequence). The germline V and J ends were trimmed by 6 bases and 1 base, with 19 bases remaining between them. CDR3 length: 16 amino acids. The chain's CDR3 is CASSPPQGSPSYEQYF. CDR3 coding DNA: TGTGCCAGCAGCCCTCCACAGGGCTCCCCTTCCTACGAGCAGTACTTC.

There are many counts of this clonotype. The CDR3 nucleotides read TGCAGCGTTGGACTAGAGTATAGCGGGGGTTACAATGAGCAGTTCTTC. Its protein is CSVGLEYSGGYNEQFF. The rearrangement joins TRBV29-1 to TRBJ2-1; 9 bases line up with TRBD2. CDR1 SQVTM and CDR2 ANQGSEA come from the germline V gene. This CDR3 region has 16 residues. Trimming took 4 bases from V and 4 from J; bases not matched to a gene: 11.

A few counts support this clonotype. The chain employs TRBV28 and TRBJ2-7; D might be TRBD1 or TRBD2, each matching 6 bases. CDR1 is MDHEN, CDR2 SYDVKM, per germline. This CDR3 region has 18 residues. Trimming took off 4 bases at V and 2 bases at J, with 24 bases between the two ends. The CDR3 coding sequence is TGTGCCAGCAGTTCGCATCGGGGGCAGATCCTTTTCGCCTACGAGCAGTACTTC. Residues: CASSSHRGQILFAYEQYF. The variable domain in full, completed from reference TRBV28 and TRBJ2-7, reads DVKVTQSSRYLVKRTGEKVFLECVQDMDHENMFWYRQDPGLGLRLIYFSYDVKMKEKGDIPEGYSVSREKKERFSLILESASTNQTSMYLCASSSHRGQILFAYEQYFGPGTRLTVT.

Notes on this clonotype: A read error may account for a junction end that differs from germline. The chain uses TRBV6-2 or TRBV6-3 and TRBJ2-5, with D possibly being TRBD1 (5 bases). Germline values: CDR1 MNHEY, CDR2 SVGEGT. The CDR3 length is 14 residues. In DNA, the CDR3 is TGTGCCAGCAGCCCCGACAGCATCCAAGAGGCCCAGTACTTC. It is translated as CASSPDSIQEAQYF.

This clonotype was seen a handful of times. The chain uses TRBV6-2 or TRBV6-3 and TRBJ1-1, with a tentative D call TRBD1 (5 bases). The ends were cut back, 4 bases at V and 3 bases at J, with 12 bases in the middle. Germline lookup yields CDR1 MNHEY and CDR2 SVGEGT. The CDR3 covers 14 residues. The CDR3 region has the DNA TGTGCCAGCAGTTTAGGACACACATACACTGAAGCTTTCTTT. Its protein product is CASSLGHTYTEAFF.